This T cell receptor beta chain appears in the sequencing data of a study of persistence of HIV-infected CD4 T cells. Regarding the study as a whole: Within sorted populations, more oligoclonal TCRs accompanied more oligoclonal proviruses.

Nonspecific anti-CD3/anti-CD28 bead stimulation represents the broad CD4+ T cell repertoire. Sorting of responding CD4+ T cells relied on upregulated CD40 ligand together with CD69. The libraries were made with immunoSEQ version 4 in survey mode. Using immunoSEQ multiplex PCR, the repertoire was profiled, and TCRdb retains in-frame clones only, with some absent. The profile shows approximately 44,000 clones, roughly 90% of them singletons. The CDR3 totals 14 residues. The V end lost 5 bases, the J end lost 0 bases, and 9 bases lay between the germline ends. The germline CDR1 and CDR2 sequences are SGHNT and YYREEE (reference sequence). To note about this clone: The antigen is undetermined.

The chain is built from TRBV5-4 and TRBJ1-5, with D unclear. The sequenced sample was CD4+ T cells sorted from PBMCs after 18-hour stimulation, obtained from a patient who received antiretroviral therapy. The sequence came from an adult man with HIV who was CMV-seropositive. CDR3 loop: CASRAGDSNQPQHF. CDR3 sequence (DNA): TGTGCCAGCAGGGCGGGTGATAGCAATCAGCCCCAGCATTTT.